The present T cell receptor (beta chain) was sequenced within a study of patients and donors after allogeneic stem cell transplantation. This CDR3 has 13 amino acids. CDR1 is SNHLY and CDR2 is FYNNEI in the germline V gene. Losses at the gene ends were 6 bases for V and 9 bases for J; bases not matched to a gene: 6. One entry per CDR3 protein, called by TCRdb with MiXCR from the RT-PCR reads. The profile covers fewer than 250,000 distinct CDR3 sequences, with over 12% appearing a single time and around a tenth taken by the ten largest. V is TRBV2 and J is TRBJ2-1, with 9 bases identical to TRBD2. The sequenced sample consisted of blood, either unsorted or a sorted T cell fraction (not recorded which). This sequence originates from a human donor who was either an allogeneic HSCT recipient or a stem cell or donor lymphocyte infusion donor (not recorded which). It is not recorded whose cells these are; they may come from a transplant donor. CDR3: CASRVAGVSEQFF. The CDR3 nucleotides are TGTGCCAGCAGAGTAGCGGGAGTTAGTGAGCAGTTCTTC.